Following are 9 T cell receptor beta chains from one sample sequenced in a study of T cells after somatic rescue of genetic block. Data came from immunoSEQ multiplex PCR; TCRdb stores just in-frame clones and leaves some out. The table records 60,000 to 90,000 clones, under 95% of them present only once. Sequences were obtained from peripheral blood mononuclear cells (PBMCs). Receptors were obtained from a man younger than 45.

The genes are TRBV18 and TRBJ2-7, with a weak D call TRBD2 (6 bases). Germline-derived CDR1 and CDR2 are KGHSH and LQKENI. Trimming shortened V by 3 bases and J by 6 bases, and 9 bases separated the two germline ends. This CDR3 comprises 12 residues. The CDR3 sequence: CASSPTEGEQYF. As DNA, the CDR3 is TGTGCCAGCTCACCCACGGAGGGCGAGCAGTACTTC.

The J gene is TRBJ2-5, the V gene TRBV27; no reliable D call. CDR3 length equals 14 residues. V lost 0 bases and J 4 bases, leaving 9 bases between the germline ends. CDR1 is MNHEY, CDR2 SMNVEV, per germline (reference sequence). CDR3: CASSLSAVPETQYF. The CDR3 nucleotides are TGTGCCAGCAGTTTATCGGCAGTCCCAGAGACCCAGTACTTC.

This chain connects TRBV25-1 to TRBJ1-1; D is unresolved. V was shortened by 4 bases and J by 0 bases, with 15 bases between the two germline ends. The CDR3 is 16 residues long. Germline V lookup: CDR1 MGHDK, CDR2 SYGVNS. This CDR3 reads CASSGFRSSLNTEAFF. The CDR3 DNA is TGTGCCAGCAGTGGGTTCAGGTCGTCTTTGAACACTGAAGCTTTCTTT.

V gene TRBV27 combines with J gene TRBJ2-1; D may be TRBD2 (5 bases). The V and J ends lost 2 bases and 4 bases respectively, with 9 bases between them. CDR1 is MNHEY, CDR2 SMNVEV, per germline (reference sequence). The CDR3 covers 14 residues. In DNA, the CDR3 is TGTGCCAGCAGTTTAGCGGGCCGTTACAATGAGCAGTTCTTC. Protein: CASSLAGRYNEQFF.

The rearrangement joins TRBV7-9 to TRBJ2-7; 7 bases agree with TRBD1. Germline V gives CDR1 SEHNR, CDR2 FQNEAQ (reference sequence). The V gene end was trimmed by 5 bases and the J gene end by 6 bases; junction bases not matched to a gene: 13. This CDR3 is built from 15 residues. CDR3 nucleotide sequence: TGTGCCAGCAGCCCCCCGACAGGGAACCAAGGCGAGCAGTACTTC. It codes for CASSPPTGNQGEQYF.

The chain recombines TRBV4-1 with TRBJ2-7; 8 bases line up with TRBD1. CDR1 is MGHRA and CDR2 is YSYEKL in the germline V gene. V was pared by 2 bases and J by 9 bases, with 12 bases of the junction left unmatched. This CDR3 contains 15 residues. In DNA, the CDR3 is TGCGCCAGCAGCCAACCAACCCGGACAGGGCAAGTGCAGTACTTC. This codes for CASSQPTRTGQVQYF.

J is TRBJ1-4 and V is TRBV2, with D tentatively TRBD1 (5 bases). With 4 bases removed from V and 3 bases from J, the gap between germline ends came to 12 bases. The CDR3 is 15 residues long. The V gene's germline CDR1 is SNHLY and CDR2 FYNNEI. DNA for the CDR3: TGTGCCAGCAGTGCAGGGTTGTCGGCTAATGAAAAACTGTTTTTT. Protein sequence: CASSAGLSANEKLFF. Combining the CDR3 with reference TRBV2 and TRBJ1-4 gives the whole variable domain EPEVTQTPSHQVTQMGQEVILRCVPISNHLYFYWYRQILGQKVEFLVSFYNNEISEKSEIFDDQFSVERPDGSNFTLKIRSTKLEDSAMYFCASSAGLSANEKLFFGSGTQLSVL.

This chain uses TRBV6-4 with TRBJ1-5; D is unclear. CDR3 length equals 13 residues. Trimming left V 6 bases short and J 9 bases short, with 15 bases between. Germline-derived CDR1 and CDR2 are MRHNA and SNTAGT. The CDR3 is CASSQDLAAPQHF. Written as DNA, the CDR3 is TGTGCCAGCAGCCAGGACTTGGCGGCGCCCCAGCATTTT.

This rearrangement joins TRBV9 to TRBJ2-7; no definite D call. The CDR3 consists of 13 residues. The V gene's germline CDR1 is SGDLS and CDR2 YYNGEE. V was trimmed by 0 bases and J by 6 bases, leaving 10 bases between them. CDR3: CASSVGGLREQYF. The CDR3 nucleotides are TGTGCCAGCAGCGTAGGTGGATTGCGCGAGCAGTACTTC. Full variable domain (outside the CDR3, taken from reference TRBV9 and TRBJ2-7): DSGVTQTPKHLITATGQRVTLRCSPRSGDLSVYWYQQSLDQGLQFLIQYYNGEERAKGNILERFSAQQFPDLHSELNLSSLELGDSALYFCASSVGGLREQYFGPGTRLTVT.